Listed below are T cell receptor beta chains from one sample, sequenced in a study of CD8 T cells in Susac syndrome. TCRdb analysed the immunoSEQ multiplex PCR reads with MiXCR anew, one entry per CDR3 protein. The data show around 130,000 distinct CDR3 sequences, 94% seen once. Sequencing input: CD4+ T cells from PBMCs. The receptors derive from a human donor in good health. Both conserved end residues are part of each CDR3. D genes are given only for firm matches. A clone size is listed for some rows: how often the clone was seen (once, few, many), or a class if it is expanded.

j_gene: TRBJ2-7
v_gene: TRBV7-3
d_gene: -
abundance: -
CDR3nt: TGTGCCAGCAGCCTAGGGGCAGGGTCCCACGAGCAGTACTTC
CDR3aa: CASSLGAGSHEQYF

j_gene: TRBJ1-6
v_gene: TRBV29-1
d_gene: TRBD1
abundance: -
CDR3nt: TGCAGCGTGGGACAGGGGCCAAATTCACCCCTCCACTTT
CDR3aa: CSVGQGPNSPLHF

j_gene: TRBJ2-1
v_gene: TRBV7-9
d_gene: TRBD2
abundance: -
CDR3nt: TGTGCCAGCGGGACCCCGCCGGGACTAGCTAACAATGAGCAGTTCTTC
CDR3aa: CASGTPPGLANNEQFF

j_gene: TRBJ2-3
v_gene: TRBV20-1
d_gene: -
abundance: once
CDR3nt: TGCAGTGCCCTAGGCGATCCTAGCACAGATACGCAGTATTTT
CDR3aa: CSALGDPSTDTQYF

j_gene: TRBJ1-1
v_gene: TRBV7-9
d_gene: -
abundance: -
CDR3nt: TGTGCCAGCAGCTTATCAGGGTATAGCGGAGCTTTCTTT
CDR3aa: CASSLSGYSGAFF

j_gene: TRBJ2-1
v_gene: TRBV12-3/TRBV12-4
d_gene: TRBD2
abundance: -
CDR3nt: TGTGCCAGCAGTTTGTCCAGCGGGAGAGCATACAATGAGCAGTTCTTC
CDR3aa: CASSLSSGRAYNEQFF

j_gene: TRBJ2-7
v_gene: TRBV6-5
d_gene: -
abundance: -
CDR3nt: TGTGCCAGCAGTTACTCGAGGCCCTCTCAGAGTCAACCCTACGAGCAGTACTTC
CDR3aa: CASSYSRPSQSQPYEQYF

j_gene: TRBJ2-3
v_gene: TRBV11-2
d_gene: TRBD2
abundance: -
CDR3nt: TGTGCCAGCAGCGCGGGGACTAGCGGGAGTTGGCGGACCAACACAGATACGCAGTATTTT
CDR3aa: CASSAGTSGSWRTNTDTQYF

j_gene: TRBJ2-1
v_gene: TRBV2
d_gene: -
abundance: -
CDR3nt: TGTGCCAGCAGTCCAATGGCCCCAAATGAGCAGTTCTTC
CDR3aa: CASSPMAPNEQFF

j_gene: TRBJ1-5
v_gene: TRBV3-1
d_gene: -
abundance: -
CDR3nt: TGTGCCAGCAGTCAGGGACCTCTTTATCAGCCCCAGCATTTT
CDR3aa: CASSQGPLYQPQHF

j_gene: TRBJ2-5
v_gene: TRBV19
d_gene: TRBD1
abundance: -
CDR3nt: TGTGCCAGTAGTATGATGACAGGGGGTAAGGAGACCCAGTACTTC
CDR3aa: CASSMMTGGKETQYF

j_gene: TRBJ1-5
v_gene: TRBV28
d_gene: -
abundance: -
CDR3nt: TGTGCCAGCAGCCTCCGAGGGGTGGGAAACCATCAGCCCCAGCATTTT
CDR3aa: CASSLRGVGNHQPQHF

j_gene: TRBJ2-7
v_gene: TRBV14
d_gene: -
abundance: few
CDR3nt: TGTGCCAGCAGCCAAGTCAGGGGTTCCTACGAGCAGTACTTC
CDR3aa: CASSQVRGSYEQYF

j_gene: TRBJ2-7
v_gene: TRBV4-2
d_gene: -
abundance: -
CDR3nt: TGTGCCAGCAGTCCCGATCGGGCGGGACTCTACGAGCAGTACTTC
CDR3aa: CASSPDRAGLYEQYF

j_gene: TRBJ2-1
v_gene: TRBV9
d_gene: -
abundance: once
CDR3nt: TGTGCCAGCAGCGTAGCTGCTGGTGTGGACGGCAATGAGCAGTTCTTC
CDR3aa: CASSVAAGVDGNEQFF

j_gene: TRBJ2-1
v_gene: TRBV12-3/TRBV12-4
d_gene: -
abundance: -
CDR3nt: TGTGCCAGCAGTTTGGGGGAAAATGAGCAGTTCTTC
CDR3aa: CASSLGENEQFF

j_gene: TRBJ2-5
v_gene: TRBV30
d_gene: -
abundance: -
CDR3nt: TGTGCCTGTTTCGCGGGGGAGACCCAGTACTTC
CDR3aa: CACFAGETQYF

j_gene: TRBJ2-5
v_gene: TRBV28
d_gene: -
abundance: -
CDR3nt: TGTGCCAGCAGCAAATGGTTCGGGACTCAAGAGACCCAGTACTTC
CDR3aa: CASSKWFGTQETQYF

j_gene: TRBJ1-1
v_gene: TRBV13
d_gene: TRBD1
abundance: -
CDR3nt: TGTGCCAGCAGCGACACGGGACAGGGCTACTCCATGAACACTGAAGCTTTCTTT
CDR3aa: CASSDTGQGYSMNTEAFF

j_gene: TRBJ1-6
v_gene: TRBV5-4
d_gene: -
abundance: -
CDR3nt: TGTGCCAGCAGCCCGGGAGGGAGTAATTCACCCCTCCACTTT
CDR3aa: CASSPGGSNSPLHF

j_gene: TRBJ2-7
v_gene: TRBV7-9
d_gene: TRBD2
abundance: once
CDR3nt: TGTGCCACCCGACTAGCGGGAGAGACCGAGCAGTACTTC
CDR3aa: CATRLAGETEQYF

j_gene: TRBJ2-7
v_gene: TRBV5-1
d_gene: -
abundance: -
CDR3nt: TGCGCCAGCAGCTCCGGAGGGGTGCCCTACGAGCAGTACTTC
CDR3aa: CASSSGGVPYEQYF

j_gene: TRBJ2-1
v_gene: TRBV6-6
d_gene: TRBD1
abundance: -
CDR3nt: TGTGCCAGCCGCATCGGGACAGAAGTTAGTGAGCAGTTCTTC
CDR3aa: CASRIGTEVSEQFF

j_gene: TRBJ2-5
v_gene: TRBV6-2/TRBV6-3
d_gene: TRBD2
abundance: -
CDR3nt: TGTGCCATCCAAACCGGACTAGCTGAGACCCAGTACTTC
CDR3aa: CAIQTGLAETQYF

j_gene: TRBJ1-2
v_gene: TRBV12-3/TRBV12-4
d_gene: -
abundance: -
CDR3nt: TGTGCCAGCAGTTCCTCCGGGGTTGGCTACACCTTC
CDR3aa: CASSSSGVGYTF

j_gene: TRBJ2-5
v_gene: TRBV12-3/TRBV12-4
d_gene: -
abundance: -
CDR3nt: TGTGCCAGCAACAGGGATTTCCAAGAGACCCAGTACTTC
CDR3aa: CASNRDFQETQYF

j_gene: TRBJ2-6
v_gene: TRBV6-2/TRBV6-3
d_gene: -
abundance: -
CDR3nt: TGTGCCAGCAAGTCGTCAGGGGTTGGGGCCAACGTCCTGACTTTC
CDR3aa: CASKSSGVGANVLTF

j_gene: TRBJ2-7
v_gene: TRBV7-3
d_gene: TRBD2
abundance: few
CDR3nt: TGTGCCAGCAGCTCACTAGCGGAGGGCGAGCAGTACTTC
CDR3aa: CASSSLAEGEQYF

j_gene: TRBJ2-1
v_gene: TRBV7-9
d_gene: -
abundance: -
CDR3nt: TGTGCCAGCAGCCCGGCTGAGGAGCAGTTCTTC
CDR3aa: CASSPAEEQFF

j_gene: TRBJ1-2
v_gene: TRBV7-9
d_gene: -
abundance: once
CDR3nt: TGTGCCAGCAGCCCCCTCCGGCAGGGCCTGACCTACACCTTC
CDR3aa: CASSPLRQGLTYTF

j_gene: TRBJ2-1
v_gene: TRBV6-1
d_gene: -
abundance: -
CDR3nt: TGTGCCAGCAGTGAAGCACTAGGTGCCTACAATGAGCAGTTCTTC
CDR3aa: CASSEALGAYNEQFF

j_gene: TRBJ2-1
v_gene: TRBV5-6
d_gene: -
abundance: -
CDR3nt: TGTGCCAGCAGCTATGAACGTGAGCAGTTCTTC
CDR3aa: CASSYEREQFF

j_gene: TRBJ2-2
v_gene: TRBV2
d_gene: -
abundance: -
CDR3nt: TGTGCCAGCAGTTTTACTTCACCCAACACCGGGGAGCTGTTTTTT
CDR3aa: CASSFTSPNTGELFF

j_gene: TRBJ2-1
v_gene: TRBV20-1
d_gene: -
abundance: -
CDR3nt: TGCAGTGGAAGGGCCGAGCGTCACTACAATGAGCAGTTCTTC
CDR3aa: CSGRAERHYNEQFF

j_gene: TRBJ2-2
v_gene: TRBV18
d_gene: -
abundance: -
CDR3nt: TGTGCCAGCTCACCAGGGACCAACACCGGGGAGCTGTTTTTT
CDR3aa: CASSPGTNTGELFF

j_gene: TRBJ2-1
v_gene: TRBV13
d_gene: -
abundance: -
CDR3nt: TGTGCCAGCAGCTTAATGCGGGGCAATGAGCAGTTCTTC
CDR3aa: CASSLMRGNEQFF

j_gene: TRBJ2-1
v_gene: TRBV12-3/TRBV12-4
d_gene: TRBD1
abundance: once
CDR3nt: TGTGCCAGCAGTACCGGGACAGGGTTGCGTGAGCAGTTCTTC
CDR3aa: CASSTGTGLREQFF

j_gene: TRBJ1-2
v_gene: TRBV15
d_gene: -
abundance: -
CDR3nt: TGTGCCACCAGCGCTGGACCGTTGTCCTATGGCTACACCTTC
CDR3aa: CATSAGPLSYGYTF

j_gene: TRBJ1-5
v_gene: TRBV18
d_gene: TRBD1
abundance: -
CDR3nt: TGTGCCAGCTCACCCGGGACAGGGATTAGCAATCAGCCCCAGCATTTT
CDR3aa: CASSPGTGISNQPQHF

j_gene: TRBJ2-6
v_gene: TRBV25-1
d_gene: -
abundance: once
CDR3nt: TGTGCCAGCAGTGAATACGGGCTGGGGGCCAACGTCCTGACTTTC
CDR3aa: CASSEYGLGANVLTF